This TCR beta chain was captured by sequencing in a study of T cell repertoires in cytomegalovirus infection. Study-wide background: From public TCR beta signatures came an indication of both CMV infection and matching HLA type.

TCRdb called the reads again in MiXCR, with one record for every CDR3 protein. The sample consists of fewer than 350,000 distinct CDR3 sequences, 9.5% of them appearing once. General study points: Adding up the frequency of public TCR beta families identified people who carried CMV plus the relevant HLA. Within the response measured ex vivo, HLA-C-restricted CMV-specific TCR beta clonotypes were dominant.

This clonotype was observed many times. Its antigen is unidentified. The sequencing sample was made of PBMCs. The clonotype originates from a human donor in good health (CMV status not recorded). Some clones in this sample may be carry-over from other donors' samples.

CDR3 DNA: TGCAGTGCTTCCCGGGACGGGAGCTCCTACGAGCAGTACTTC. Protein: CSASRDGSSYEQYF. This chain connects TRBV20-1 to TRBJ2-7, with a possible D match to TRBD2 (6 bases). The CDR3 contains 14 residues. Trimming took off 5 bases at V and 0 bases at J, with 14 bases between the two ends. Germline CDR1 and CDR2: DFQATT and SNEGSKA (reference sequence).